This T cell receptor beta chain was documented in a study of monozygotic twins with inflammatory bowel disease. Findings and limits, study-wide: Compared with healthy twins, IBD patients shared fewer clonotypes with others, especially with disease activity. Twin concordance left repertoire similarity unchanged, with limited power a possible explanation for this lack of difference. TCRbeta inverse Simpson diversity was decreased in IBD patients versus healthy co-twins.

Germline CDR1 reads SGHTA; CDR2 reads FQGNSA. The CDR3 runs to 14 residues. Via template switching, UMIs carrying a 6-nucleotide sample barcode were introduced. TCRdb re-called the 5' RACE reads and shows each CDR3 protein once, DNA omitted. The specimen's table records 400,000 to 500,000 distinct CDR3 sequences. Of note for this clonotype: Antigen unknown.

The source of this sequence is a human donor with ulcerative colitis or Crohn's disease, or a healthy co-twin of an affected twin (not recorded which). Sequenced material: blood. V and J are TRBV7-2 and TRBJ2-7. This CDR3 reads CASSPSGSVYEQYF.